This passage covers 22 T cell receptor beta chains from one sample sequenced in a study of OX40 agonist ivuxolimab in advanced cancers. Sequencing used immunoSEQ multiplex PCR; TCRdb keeps in-frame clones, though not all of them. The sample lists approximately 62,000 clones; around 92% were seen once. The sequencing here drew on CD4+ or CD8+ T cells sorted from blood, taken in a trial of the OX40 agonist ivuxolimab. Receptors originate from an adult with an advanced solid tumor such as melanoma, head and neck, liver or kidney cancer.

The chain is built from TRBV4-2 and TRBJ2-7; either TRBD1 or TRBD2 may fit D (6 bases each). CDR1 and CDR2 from the germline V gene are LGHNA and YNFKEQ. The CDR3 is 15 residues long. The V end was cut by 4 bases, the J end by 4 bases, with 17 bases between. The CDR3 is CASSPADGGTYEQYF. The CDR3 DNA follows: TGTGCCAGCAGCCCTGCTGATGGGGGGACATACGAGCAGTACTTC.

The rearrangement joins TRBV4-2 to TRBJ1-1; possibly TRBD1 for D (5 bases). Germline V gene sequence: CDR1 LGHNA, CDR2 YNFKEQ. V dropped 0 bases and J dropped 3 bases, with 14 bases sitting between them. There are 16 residues in the CDR3. The CDR3 reads CASSQEGGREYTEAFF. In nucleotides, the CDR3 is TGTGCCAGCAGCCAAGAAGGCGGCAGGGAATACACTGAAGCTTTCTTT.

This clone showed up just a few times. The chain recombines TRBV6-6 with TRBJ2-3; a possible D gene is TRBD1 (5 bases). Germline V CDR1 and CDR2: MNHNY, SVGAGI (reference sequence). This CDR3 spans 13 amino acids. V dropped 4 bases and J dropped 5 bases, with 10 bases sitting between them. The CDR3 spells CASSFLGVDTQYF. As DNA, the CDR3 is TGTGCCAGCAGTTTCCTAGGGGTAGATACGCAGTATTTT.

This chain joins TRBV7-9 and TRBJ2-1, with unresolved D. Germline assignment: CDR1 SEHNR and CDR2 FQNEAQ (reference sequence). The CDR3 consists of 12 residues. Trimming removed 2 bases from V and 5 bases from J, with 4 bases in between. CDR3 nucleotide sequence: TGTGCCAGCAGCTTATCCGACAATGAGCAGTTCTTC. Encoded protein: CASSLSDNEQFF.

V and J are TRBV29-1 and TRBJ2-2, with 9 bases matching TRBD2. The germline gives CDR1 SQVTM, CDR2 ANQGSEA. With 4 bases clipped from V and 4 bases from J, the junction kept 7 bases outside the gene matches. The CDR3 length is 15 residues. CDR3 nucleotides: TGCAGCGTTGTGGAAGGGCGGGAGGGCACCGGGGAGCTGTTTTTT. Translating gives CSVVEGREGTGELFF.

Concerning this clone: The sample contains more than one DNA sequence encoding this CDR3. This chain connects TRBV5-1 to TRBJ2-7; 10 bases fit TRBD1. Germline V gene data show CDR1 as SGHRS and CDR2 as YFSETQ. The V and J ends lost 1 base and 4 bases, in that order; junction bases with no gene match: 5. The CDR3 runs 15 residues. CDR3 in amino acids: CASSLFGTGEYEQYF. The CDR3 DNA reads as TGCGCCAGCAGCTTGTTTGGGACAGGGGAATACGAGCAGTACTTC. Based on the CDR3 plus reference TRBV5-1 and TRBJ2-7, the full variable domain is KAGVTQTPRYLIKTRGQQVTLSCSPISGHRSVSWYQQTPGQGLQFLFEYFSETQRNKGNFPGRFSGRQFSNSRSEMNVSTLELGDSALYLCASSLFGTGEYEQYFGPGTRLTVT.

This clone was seen only once. The chain employs TRBV9 and TRBJ2-1; 8 bases agree with TRBD2. There are 15 residues in the CDR3. The ends lost 0 bases at V and 7 bases at J; junction bases unmatched: 6. Germline V gene sequence: CDR1 SGDLS, CDR2 YYNGEE. CDR3 protein: CASSVDPSGQNEQFF. The CDR3 coding sequence is TGTGCCAGCAGCGTAGATCCTAGCGGGCAGAATGAGCAGTTCTTC.

The gene calls are TRBV9 and TRBJ2-1; possibly TRBD2 for D (5 bases). This CDR3 comprises 15 residues. With 0 bases removed from V and 2 bases from J, the gap between germline ends came to 9 bases. Germline V gene sequence: CDR1 SGDLS, CDR2 YYNGEE. The CDR3 coding sequence is TGTGCCAGCAGCGTAGTGGGTAGCGCCTACAATGAGCAGTTCTTC. Translating gives CASSVVGSAYNEQFF.

The chain employs TRBV27 and TRBJ2-2, with D hard to call. CDR3 size: 15 residues. V lost 5 bases and J 0 bases, leaving 10 bases between the germline ends. Germline V gene sequence: CDR1 MNHEY, CDR2 SMNVEV (reference sequence). The CDR3 loop is CASSHDPTNTGELFF. Here the CDR3 DNA reads TGTGCCAGCAGTCACGATCCTACGAACACCGGGGAGCTGTTTTTT.

The chain links TRBV2 to TRBJ2-5; 8 bases are a match to TRBD1. The CDR3 is 15 residues long. Germline V gene lookup returns CDR1 SNHLY and CDR2 FYNNEI. J lost 5 bases, V lost 1 base, and 6 bases had no gene match. The CDR3 nucleotides read TGTGCCAGCAGTGAAGGACAGGGGAACTGGGAGACCCAGTACTTC. The encoded protein is CASSEGQGNWETQYF.

The chain recombines TRBV5-8 with TRBJ2-7; D gene unclear. V was shortened by 0 bases and J by 6 bases, with 13 bases between the two germline ends. CDR1 is SGHTS, CDR2 YDEGEE, per germline. This CDR3 has 14 amino acids. CDR3 residues: CASSLGGFGREQYF. In DNA form, the CDR3 reads TGTGCCAGCAGCTTGGGTGGTTTCGGCCGCGAGCAGTACTTC.

This clone was seen only once. The V gene is TRBV4-1, the J gene TRBJ1-1; D is unclear. The CDR3 is 14 residues long. Germline V gives CDR1 MGHRA, CDR2 YSYEKL. Trimming took 4 bases from V and 4 from J, leaving 13 bases between them. The CDR3 sequence is CASSLHTEGTEAFF. The CDR3 DNA reads as TGCGCCAGCAGCCTTCACACTGAAGGCACTGAAGCTTTCTTT.

V is TRBV5-1 and J is TRBJ2-7, with D tentatively TRBD2 (6 bases). This CDR3 has 13 amino acids. Germline CDR1 is SGHRS and CDR2 is YFSETQ. Between the trimmed V and J ends, which lost 2 bases and 3 bases, there was a span of 9 bases. CDR3 sequence reads: CASSFNSGYEQYF. DNA of the CDR3: TGCGCCAGCAGCTTCAATAGCGGCTACGAGCAGTACTTC.

The chain employs TRBV7-8 and TRBJ2-3; D is ambiguous. CDR3 length equals 14 residues. Germline values: CDR1 SGHVS, CDR2 FQNEAQ. Trimming cost V 2 bases and J 3 bases, with 9 bases left between them. CDR3: CASSLYGTTDTQYF. CDR3 in DNA: TGTGCCAGCAGCTTATACGGAACAACAGATACGCAGTATTTT. Together with reference TRBV7-8 and TRBJ2-3, the CDR3 gives the full variable domain: GAGVSQSPRYKVAKRGQDVALRCDPISGHVSLFWYQQALGQGPEFLTYFQNEAQLDKSGLPSDRFFAERPEGSVSTLKIQRTQQEDSAVYLCASSLYGTTDTQYFGPGTRLTVL.

This clone has only a few counts. The J gene is TRBJ1-2, the V gene TRBV6-1, with D maybe TRBD1 (5 bases). Germline CDR1 reads MNHNS; CDR2 reads SASEGT. CDR3 size: 15 residues. Between the trimmed V and J ends, which lost 3 bases and 2 bases, there was a span of 13 bases. This chain's CDR3 is CASSDEGQGNYGYTF. The CDR3, as DNA: TGTGCCAGCAGTGACGAGGGCCAGGGAAACTATGGCTACACCTTC.

This chain links TRBV9 with TRBJ2-3, with D perhaps matching TRBD2 (6 bases). The length of the CDR3 is 18 residues. The ends were cut back, 3 bases at V and 3 bases at J, with 23 bases in the middle. Germline loops: CDR1 SGDLS, CDR2 YYNGEE. CDR3 in amino acids: CASSGPSRGGVVTDTQYF. The CDR3, as DNA: TGTGCCAGCAGCGGACCAAGTAGGGGCGGGGTCGTTACAGATACGCAGTATTTT.

This rearrangement joins TRBV27 to TRBJ2-7; 8 bases are a match to TRBD2. Trimming removed 5 bases from V and 5 bases from J; junction bases left unmatched: 8. The CDR3 has 14 residues. CDR1 is MNHEY, CDR2 SMNVEV, per germline (reference sequence). In DNA, the CDR3 is TGTGCCAGCAGTCCCACCAGCGGGAGTAACGAGCAGTACTTC. It encodes CASSPTSGSNEQYF.

The chain links TRBV5-4 to TRBJ2-1; 8 bases align to TRBD2. V gave up 3 bases and J gave up 9 bases; unmatched junction bases: 17. The CDR3 contains 17 residues. Germline CDR1 is SGHNT and CDR2 is YYREEE (reference sequence). CDR3 DNA: TGTGCCAGCAGCTCAAGGGGAGGTCCGGGGGGGCCTGGTGAGCAGTTCTTC. It translates to CASSSRGGPGGPGEQFF.

The CDR3 sequence: CASSLEGGGPGETQYF. The CDR3 bases are TGTGCCAGCAGCTTAGAGGGGGGAGGGCCCGGGGAGACCCAGTACTTC. V is TRBV7-2 and J is TRBJ2-5; D is perhaps TRBD2 (7 bases). Germline CDR1 and CDR2: SGHTA and FQGNSA. This CDR3 has 16 amino acids. Trimming cost V 1 base and J 5 bases, with 17 bases left between them.

Here the CDR3 DNA reads TGTGCCACCAGCCGCCCCCTACATGATAATCAGCCCCAGCATTTT. The encoded protein is CATSRPLHDNQPQHF. The chain combines TRBV15 with TRBJ1-5; D is unclear. Deletions cut 5 bases from V and 4 bases from J, with 15 bases between. This CDR3 has 15 amino acids. The germline CDR1 and CDR2 sequences are LNHNV and YYDKDF (reference sequence).

CDR3 sequence (DNA): TGTGCCAGCAGCTTAATCCCGGACTCCTACGAGCAGTACTTC. Encoded protein: CASSLIPDSYEQYF. The chain recombines TRBV7-8 with TRBJ2-7; D remains ambiguous. In germline, CDR1 is SGHVS, CDR2 FQNEAQ. The CDR3 is 14 amino acids. Trimming stripped 2 bases from V and 0 bases from J, with 8 bases between.

There are a few counts of this clone. The V call is TRBV6-1, the J call TRBJ1-5, with 11 bases that match TRBD1. Germline V gene lookup returns CDR1 MNHNS and CDR2 SASEGT. The CDR3 is made up of 14 amino acids. Losses at the gene ends were 6 bases for V and 7 bases for J; bases not matched to a gene: 5. The CDR3: CASSGDRGVQPQHF. CDR3 nucleotide sequence: TGTGCCAGCAGCGGGGACAGGGGGGTGCAGCCCCAGCATTTT.